One sample yielded the 8 T cell receptor beta chains listed below, sequenced in a study of blood T cell repertoires in COVID-19. Measured with immunoSEQ multiplex PCR; TCRdb has only the in-frame clones, and not every one. Of about 140,000 clones listed, around 84% were seen once; the top ten hold roughly 8.7%. The sequenced sample was peripheral blood. The receptor source for this set is a woman aged 55-69 years with acute or convalescent COVID-19.

The V and J genes are TRBV7-6 and TRBJ1-1; 9 nucleotides line up with TRBD1. Germline V gives CDR1 SGHVS, CDR2 FNYEAQ. With 1 base clipped from V and 1 base from J, the junction kept 10 bases outside the gene matches. The CDR3 loop spans 18 amino acids. The CDR3 spells CASSLEMTGGRANTEAFF. The CDR3 nucleotides read TGTGCCAGCAGCTTAGAGATGACAGGGGGAAGGGCGAACACTGAAGCTTTCTTT.

This chain connects TRBV4-2 to TRBJ1-4; no clear D gene. The CDR3 extends over 18 amino acids. From germline, CDR1 is LGHNA and CDR2 YNFKEQ. The V end was cut by 5 bases, the J end by 0 bases, with 19 bases between. CDR3 region: CASSDFGRSTATNEKLFF. The CDR3 DNA is TGTGCCAGCAGCGATTTCGGCAGGTCCACTGCAACTAATGAAAAACTGTTTTTT.

The rearrangement joins TRBV5-1 to TRBJ1-4; D possibly corresponds to TRBD1 (6 bases). Germline V gives CDR1 SGHRS, CDR2 YFSETQ. CDR3 length: 16 amino acids. V gave up 3 bases and J gave up 4 bases, with 16 bases separating them. The CDR3 DNA sequence: TGCGCCAGCAGCTCTGGGGGGGCGCAGGGTAATGAAAAACTGTTTTTT. Protein product: CASSSGGAQGNEKLFF.

Only a few counts were recorded for this clone. The chain is built from TRBV12-3 or TRBV12-4 and TRBJ1-2; 8 positions agree with TRBD1. With V trimmed by 4 bases and J by 2 bases, 0 bases remained unmatched. This CDR3 has 13 amino acids. The CDR3 coding sequence is TGTGCCAGCAGTTGGGACAGGAACTATGGCTACACCTTC. This translates into CASSWDRNYGYTF.

This clone was seen a handful of times. This chain links TRBV28 with TRBJ1-5; D possibly corresponds to TRBD1 (6 bases). V lost 3 bases to trimming and J lost 5 bases, with 23 bases between them. Germline lookup yields CDR1 MDHEN and CDR2 SYDVKM. The CDR3 runs 18 residues. DNA for the CDR3: TGTGCCAGCAGTTTTAAGGGTAGCGGGACATTGACCTATCAGCCCCAGCATTTT. This sequence encodes CASSFKGSGTLTYQPQHF.

The J gene is TRBJ2-6, the V gene TRBV4-1; maybe TRBD1 (5 bases). This CDR3 spans 17 amino acids. V was cut by 4 bases and J by 0 bases, with 13 bases left in between. Germline-derived CDR1 and CDR2 are MGHRA and YSYEKL. The DNA of the CDR3 is TGCGCCAGCAGCCGAGGCAGGGTCTACTCTGGGGCCAACGTCCTGACTTTC. It codes for CASSRGRVYSGANVLTF.

The rearrangement links TRBV9 to TRBJ1-1, with D perhaps matching TRBD1 (5 bases). The ends were cut back, 0 bases at V and 8 bases at J, with 11 bases in the middle. Looked up from germline, CDR1 is SGDLS and CDR2 is YYNGEE. This CDR3 contains 13 residues. CDR3 in amino acids: CASSVDSAGEAFF. The CDR3 DNA sequence: TGTGCCAGCAGCGTAGATTCGGCAGGGGAAGCTTTCTTT. Looking up the rest from reference TRBV9 and TRBJ1-1 gives the full variable domain: DSGVTQTPKHLITATGQRVTLRCSPRSGDLSVYWYQQSLDQGLQFLIQYYNGEERAKGNILERFSAQQFPDLHSELNLSSLELGDSALYFCASSVDSAGEAFFGQGTRLTVV.

V and J are TRBV7-9 and TRBJ2-2; perhaps TRBD1 as D (6 bases). Per the germline V gene, CDR1 is SEHNR and CDR2 is FQNEAQ (reference sequence). Trimming shortened V by 8 bases and J by 6 bases, and 16 bases separated the two germline ends. The CDR3 length is 14 residues. This CDR3 reads CASLRDRGSGELFF. The CDR3 coding sequence is TGTGCCAGCCTCCGGGATAGGGGGTCCGGGGAGCTGTTTTTT.